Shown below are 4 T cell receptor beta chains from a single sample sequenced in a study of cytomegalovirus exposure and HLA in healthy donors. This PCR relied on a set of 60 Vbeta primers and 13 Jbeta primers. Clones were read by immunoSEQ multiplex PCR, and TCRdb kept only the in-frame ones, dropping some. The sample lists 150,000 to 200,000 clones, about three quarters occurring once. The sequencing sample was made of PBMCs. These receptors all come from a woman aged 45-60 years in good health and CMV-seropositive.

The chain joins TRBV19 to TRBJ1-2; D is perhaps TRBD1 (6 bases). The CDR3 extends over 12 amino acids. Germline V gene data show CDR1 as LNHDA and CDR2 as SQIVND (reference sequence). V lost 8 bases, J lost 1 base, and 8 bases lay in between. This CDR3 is CASGQFNYGYTF. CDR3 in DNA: TGTGCCAGTGGACAGTTTAACTATGGCTACACCTTC.

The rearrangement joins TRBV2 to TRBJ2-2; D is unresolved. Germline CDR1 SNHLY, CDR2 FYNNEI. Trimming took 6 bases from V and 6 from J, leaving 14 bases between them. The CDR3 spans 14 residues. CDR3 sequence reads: CASSLDEVSGELFF. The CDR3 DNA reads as TGTGCCAGCAGCTTGGATGAGGTCTCCGGGGAGCTGTTTTTT.

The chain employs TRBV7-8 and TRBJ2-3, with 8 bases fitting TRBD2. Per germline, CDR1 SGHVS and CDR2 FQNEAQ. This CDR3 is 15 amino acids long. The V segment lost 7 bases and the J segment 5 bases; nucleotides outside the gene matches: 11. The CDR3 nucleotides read TGTGCCAGCACCCCCTATGCGGGAGGTCGAGATACGCAGTATTTT. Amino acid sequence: CASTPYAGGRDTQYF.

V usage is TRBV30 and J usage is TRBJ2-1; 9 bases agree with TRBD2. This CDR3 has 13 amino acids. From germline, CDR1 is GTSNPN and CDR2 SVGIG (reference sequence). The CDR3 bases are TGTGCAAGCAGTAGCGGGGGTTACAATGAGCAGTTCTTC. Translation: CASSSGGYNEQFF.